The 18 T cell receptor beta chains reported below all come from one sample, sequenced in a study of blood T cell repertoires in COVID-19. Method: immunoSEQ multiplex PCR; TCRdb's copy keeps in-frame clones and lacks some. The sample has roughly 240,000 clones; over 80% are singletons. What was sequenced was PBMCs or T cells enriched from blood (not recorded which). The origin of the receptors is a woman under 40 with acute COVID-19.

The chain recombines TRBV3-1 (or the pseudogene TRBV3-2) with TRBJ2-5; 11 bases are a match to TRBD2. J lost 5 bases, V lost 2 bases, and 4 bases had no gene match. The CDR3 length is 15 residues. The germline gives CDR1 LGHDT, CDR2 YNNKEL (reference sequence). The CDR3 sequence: CASSQNSGGVETQYF. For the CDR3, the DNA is TGTGCCAGCAGCCAAAATAGCGGGGGGGTTGAGACCCAGTACTTC.

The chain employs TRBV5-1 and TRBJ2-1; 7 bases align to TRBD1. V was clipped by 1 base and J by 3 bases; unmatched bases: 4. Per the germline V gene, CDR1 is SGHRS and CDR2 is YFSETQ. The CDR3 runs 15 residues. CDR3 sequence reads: CASSLNQGVYNEQFF. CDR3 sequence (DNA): TGCGCCAGCAGCTTGAATCAGGGGGTCTACAATGAGCAGTTCTTC.

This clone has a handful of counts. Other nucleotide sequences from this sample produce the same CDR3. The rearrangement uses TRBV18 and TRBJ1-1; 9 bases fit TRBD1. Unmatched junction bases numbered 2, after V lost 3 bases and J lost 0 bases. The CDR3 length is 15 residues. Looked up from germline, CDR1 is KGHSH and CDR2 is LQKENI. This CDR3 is CASSPRQGVNTEAFF. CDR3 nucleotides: TGTGCCAGCTCACCCCGACAGGGGGTGAACACTGAAGCTTTCTTT.

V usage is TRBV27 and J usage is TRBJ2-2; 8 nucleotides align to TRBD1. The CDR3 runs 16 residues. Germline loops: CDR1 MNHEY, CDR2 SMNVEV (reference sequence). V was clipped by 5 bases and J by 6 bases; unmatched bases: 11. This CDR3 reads CASSPSTGELAGELFF. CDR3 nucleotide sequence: TGTGCCAGCAGTCCTTCGACAGGGGAACTGGCCGGGGAGCTGTTTTTT.

The chain's CDR3 is CASSLRRAGMNTEAFF. CDR3 coding DNA: TGTGCCAGCAGCTTGCGCAGGGCGGGGATGAACACTGAAGCTTTCTTT. V usage is TRBV11-2 and J usage is TRBJ1-1; D possibly corresponds to TRBD1 (5 bases). The V gene lost 3 bases and the J gene lost 0 bases, with 14 bases spanning the gap. Looked up from germline, CDR1 is SGHAT and CDR2 is FQNNGV. CDR3 size: 16 residues.

CDR3 in amino acids: CASSPLARTGAYNSPLHF. DNA for the CDR3: TGTGCCAGCAGCCCATTGGCTAGAACGGGGGCCTATAATTCACCCCTCCACTTT. The V gene is TRBV7-8, the J gene TRBJ1-6, with a tentative D call TRBD1 (5 bases). The V gene's germline CDR1 is SGHVS and CDR2 FQNEAQ. Trimming removed 5 bases at V and 2 bases at J, with 19 bases between. The length of the CDR3 is 18 residues.

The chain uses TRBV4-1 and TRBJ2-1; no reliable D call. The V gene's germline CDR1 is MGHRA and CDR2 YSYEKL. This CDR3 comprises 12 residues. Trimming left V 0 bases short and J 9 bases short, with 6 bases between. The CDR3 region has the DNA TGCGCCAGCAGCCAAGATATCGGTGAGCAGTTCTTC. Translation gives CASSQDIGEQFF.

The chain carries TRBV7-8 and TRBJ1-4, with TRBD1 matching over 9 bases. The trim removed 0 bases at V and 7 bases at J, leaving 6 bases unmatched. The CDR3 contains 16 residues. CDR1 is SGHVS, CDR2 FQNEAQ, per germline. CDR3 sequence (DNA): TGTGCCAGCAGCTTAGCCCAGACAGGGGGGGGTGAAAAACTGTTTTTT. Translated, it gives CASSLAQTGGGEKLFF.

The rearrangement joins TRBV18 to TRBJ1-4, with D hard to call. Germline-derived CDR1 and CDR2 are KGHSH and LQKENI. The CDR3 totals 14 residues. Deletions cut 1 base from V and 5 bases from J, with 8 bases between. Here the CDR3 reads CASSPQVLNEKLFF. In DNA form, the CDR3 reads TGTGCCAGCTCACCACAAGTACTCAATGAAAAACTGTTTTTT.

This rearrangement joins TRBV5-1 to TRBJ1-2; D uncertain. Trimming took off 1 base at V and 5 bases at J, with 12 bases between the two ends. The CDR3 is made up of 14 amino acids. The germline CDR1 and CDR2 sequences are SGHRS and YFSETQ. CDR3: CASSLPGDLYGYTF. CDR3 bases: TGCGCCAGCAGCTTGCCGGGAGACCTATATGGCTACACCTTC.

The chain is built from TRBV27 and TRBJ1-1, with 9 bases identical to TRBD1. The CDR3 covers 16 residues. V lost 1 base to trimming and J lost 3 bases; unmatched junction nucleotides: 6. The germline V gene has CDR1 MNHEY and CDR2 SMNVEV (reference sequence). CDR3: CASSLLQGAGHTEAFF. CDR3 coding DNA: TGTGCCAGCAGTTTATTACAGGGGGCCGGACACACTGAAGCTTTCTTT.

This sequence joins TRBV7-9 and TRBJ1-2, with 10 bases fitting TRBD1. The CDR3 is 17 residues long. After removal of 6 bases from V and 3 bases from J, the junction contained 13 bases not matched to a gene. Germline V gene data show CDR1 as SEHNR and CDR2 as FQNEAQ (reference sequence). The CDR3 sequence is CASSTAGQGQRDYGYTF. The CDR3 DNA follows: TGTGCCAGCAGTACTGCGGGACAGGGGCAGAGAGACTATGGCTACACCTTC.

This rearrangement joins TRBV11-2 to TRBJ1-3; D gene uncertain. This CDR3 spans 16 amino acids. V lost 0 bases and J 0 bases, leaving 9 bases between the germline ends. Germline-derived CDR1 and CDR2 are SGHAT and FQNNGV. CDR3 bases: TGTGCCAGCAGCTTAGATCAGGTCTTCTCTGGAAACACCATATATTTT. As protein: CASSLDQVFSGNTIYF.

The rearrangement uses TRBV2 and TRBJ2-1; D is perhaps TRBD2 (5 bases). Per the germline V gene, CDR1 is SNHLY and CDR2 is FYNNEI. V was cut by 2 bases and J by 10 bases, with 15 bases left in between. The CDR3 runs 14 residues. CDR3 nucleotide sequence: TGTGCCAGCAGTGAAAGTGGTAGGGCGGGCGAGCAGTTCTTC. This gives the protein CASSESGRAGEQFF.

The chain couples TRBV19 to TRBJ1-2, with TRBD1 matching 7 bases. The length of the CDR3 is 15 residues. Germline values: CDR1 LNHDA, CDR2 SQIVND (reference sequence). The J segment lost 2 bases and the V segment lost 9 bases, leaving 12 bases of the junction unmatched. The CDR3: CASNWGETGNYGYTF. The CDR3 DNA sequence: TGTGCCAGCAACTGGGGGGAGACAGGGAACTATGGCTACACCTTC.

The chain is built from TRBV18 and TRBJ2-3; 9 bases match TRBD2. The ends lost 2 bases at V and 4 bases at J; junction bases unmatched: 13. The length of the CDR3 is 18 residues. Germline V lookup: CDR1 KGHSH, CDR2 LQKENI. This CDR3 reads CASSPSRSPAGGPDTQYF. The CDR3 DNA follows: TGTGCCAGCTCACCAAGCCGATCTCCGGCGGGGGGGCCAGATACGCAGTATTTT.

The chain's CDR3 is CASSPGTGGMMNTEAFF. The CDR3 bases are TGCGCCAGCAGCCCAGGGACAGGGGGCATGATGAACACTGAAGCTTTCTTT. The V gene is TRBV5-1, the J gene TRBJ1-1; 12 bases are a match to TRBD1. J was trimmed by 0 bases and V by 4 bases; bases with no gene match: 7. CDR3 length: 17 residues. Germline CDR1 is SGHRS and CDR2 is YFSETQ.

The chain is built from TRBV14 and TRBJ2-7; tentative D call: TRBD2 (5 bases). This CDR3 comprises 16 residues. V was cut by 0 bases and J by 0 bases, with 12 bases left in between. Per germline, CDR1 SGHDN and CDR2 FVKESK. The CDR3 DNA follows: TGTGCCAGCAGCCAAGATGAGGGTCAAGGCTCCTACGAGCAGTACTTC. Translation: CASSQDEGQGSYEQYF.